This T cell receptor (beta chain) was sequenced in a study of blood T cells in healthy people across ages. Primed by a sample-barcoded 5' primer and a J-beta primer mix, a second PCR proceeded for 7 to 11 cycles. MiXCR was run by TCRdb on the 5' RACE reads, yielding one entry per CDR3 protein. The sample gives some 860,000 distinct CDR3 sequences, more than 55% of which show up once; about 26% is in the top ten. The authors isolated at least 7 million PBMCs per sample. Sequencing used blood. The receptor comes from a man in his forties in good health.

CDR3 protein: CASKDLHYNSPLHF. In DNA form, the CDR3 reads TGTGCCAGCAAGGACTTACACTATAATTCACCCCTCCACTTT. The chain joins TRBV7-9 to TRBJ1-6; D unresolved. The CDR3 consists of 14 residues. V gave up 7 bases and J gave up 3 bases, with 10 bases separating them. Per the germline V gene, CDR1 is SEHNR and CDR2 is FQNEAQ (reference sequence).